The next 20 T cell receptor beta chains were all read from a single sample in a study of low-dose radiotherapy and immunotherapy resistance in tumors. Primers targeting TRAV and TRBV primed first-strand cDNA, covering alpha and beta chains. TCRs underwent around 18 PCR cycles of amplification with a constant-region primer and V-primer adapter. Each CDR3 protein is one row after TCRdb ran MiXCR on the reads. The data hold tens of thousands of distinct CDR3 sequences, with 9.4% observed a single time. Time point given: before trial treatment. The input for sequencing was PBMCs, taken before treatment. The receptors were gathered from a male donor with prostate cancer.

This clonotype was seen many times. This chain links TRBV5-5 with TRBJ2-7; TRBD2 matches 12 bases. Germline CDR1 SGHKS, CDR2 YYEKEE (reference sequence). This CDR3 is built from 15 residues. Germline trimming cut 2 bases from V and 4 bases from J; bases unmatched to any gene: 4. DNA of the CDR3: TGTGCCAGCAGCTTACTGGGACTAGCGGGTTACGAGCAGTACTTC. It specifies CASSLLGLAGYEQYF.

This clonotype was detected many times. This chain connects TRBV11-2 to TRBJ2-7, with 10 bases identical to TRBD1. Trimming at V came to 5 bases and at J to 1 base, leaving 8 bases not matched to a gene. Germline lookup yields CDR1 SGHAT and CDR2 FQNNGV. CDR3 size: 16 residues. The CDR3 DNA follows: TGTGCCAGCAGCCCCTCCCCGGACAGGGGGTCCTACGAGCAGTACTTC. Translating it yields CASSPSPDRGSYEQYF.

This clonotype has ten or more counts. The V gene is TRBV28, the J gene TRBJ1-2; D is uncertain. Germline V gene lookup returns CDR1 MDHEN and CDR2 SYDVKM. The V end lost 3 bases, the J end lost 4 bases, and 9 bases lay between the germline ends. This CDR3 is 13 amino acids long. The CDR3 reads CASSFADSYGYTF. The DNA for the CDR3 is TGTGCCAGCAGTTTTGCAGATTCCTATGGCTACACCTTC.

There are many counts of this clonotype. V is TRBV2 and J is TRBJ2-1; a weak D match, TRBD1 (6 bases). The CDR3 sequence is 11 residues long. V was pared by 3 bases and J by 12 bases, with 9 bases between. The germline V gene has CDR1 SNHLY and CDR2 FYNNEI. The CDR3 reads CASSEWGRQFF. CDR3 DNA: TGTGCCAGCAGTGAGTGGGGGCGGCAGTTCTTC.

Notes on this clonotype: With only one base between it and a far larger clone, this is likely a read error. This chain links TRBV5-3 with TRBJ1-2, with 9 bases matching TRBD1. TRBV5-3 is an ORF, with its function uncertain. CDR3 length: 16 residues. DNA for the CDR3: TGTGCCAGCAGCTTAGAACCCGGGACAGGGCGTGTCGGCTACACCTTC. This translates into CASSLEPGTGRVGYTF.

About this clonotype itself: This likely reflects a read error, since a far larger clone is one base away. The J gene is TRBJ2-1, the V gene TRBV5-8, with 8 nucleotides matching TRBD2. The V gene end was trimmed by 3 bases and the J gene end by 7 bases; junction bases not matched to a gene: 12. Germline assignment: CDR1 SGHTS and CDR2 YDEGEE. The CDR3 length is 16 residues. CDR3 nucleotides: TGTGCCAGCAGCTCCGGGAGGGAGGGCTGGCTTAATGAGCAGTTCTTC. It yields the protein CASSSGREGWLNEQFF.

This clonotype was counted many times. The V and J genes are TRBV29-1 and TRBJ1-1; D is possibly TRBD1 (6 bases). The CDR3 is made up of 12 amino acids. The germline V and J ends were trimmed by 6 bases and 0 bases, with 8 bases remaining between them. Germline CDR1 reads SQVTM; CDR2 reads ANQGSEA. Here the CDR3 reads CSVDSMNTEAFF. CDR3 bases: TGCAGCGTGGACAGCATGAACACTGAAGCTTTCTTT.

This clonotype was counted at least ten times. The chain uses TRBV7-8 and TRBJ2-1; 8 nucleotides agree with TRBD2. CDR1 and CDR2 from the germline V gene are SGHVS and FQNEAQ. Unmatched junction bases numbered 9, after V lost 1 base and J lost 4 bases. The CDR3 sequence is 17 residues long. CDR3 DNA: TGTGCCAGCAGCTTAGGGGGTACTAGCGGAGGTTACAATGAGCAGTTCTTC. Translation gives CASSLGGTSGGYNEQFF.

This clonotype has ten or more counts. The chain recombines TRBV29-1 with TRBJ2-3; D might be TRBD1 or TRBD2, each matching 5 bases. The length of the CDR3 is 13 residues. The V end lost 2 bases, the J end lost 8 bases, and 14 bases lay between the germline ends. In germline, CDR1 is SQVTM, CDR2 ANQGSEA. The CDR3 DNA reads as TGCAGCGTTGAACTCGGCTCGGGGCTTACGCAGTATTTT. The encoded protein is CSVELGSGLTQYF.

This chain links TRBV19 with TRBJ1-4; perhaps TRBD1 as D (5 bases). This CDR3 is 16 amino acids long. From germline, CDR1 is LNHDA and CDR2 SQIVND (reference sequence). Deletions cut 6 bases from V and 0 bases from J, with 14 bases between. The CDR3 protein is CASSATASATNEKLFF. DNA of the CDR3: TGTGCCAGTAGCGCGACAGCTTCTGCAACTAATGAAAAACTGTTTTTT.

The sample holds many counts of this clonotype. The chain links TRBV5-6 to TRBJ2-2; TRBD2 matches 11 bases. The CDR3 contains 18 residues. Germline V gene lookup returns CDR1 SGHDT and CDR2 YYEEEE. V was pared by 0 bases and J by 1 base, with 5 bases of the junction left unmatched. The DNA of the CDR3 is TGTGCCAGCAGCTTGGGACTAGCGGGAAGTAAGAACACCGGGGAGCTGTTTTTT. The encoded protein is CASSLGLAGSKNTGELFF. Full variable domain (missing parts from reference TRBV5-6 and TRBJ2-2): DAGVTQSPTHLIKTRGQQVTLRCSPKSGHDTVSWYQQALGQGPQFIFQYYEEEERQRGNFPDRFSGHQFPNYSSELNVNALLLGDSALYLCASSLGLAGSKNTGELFFGEGSRLTVL.

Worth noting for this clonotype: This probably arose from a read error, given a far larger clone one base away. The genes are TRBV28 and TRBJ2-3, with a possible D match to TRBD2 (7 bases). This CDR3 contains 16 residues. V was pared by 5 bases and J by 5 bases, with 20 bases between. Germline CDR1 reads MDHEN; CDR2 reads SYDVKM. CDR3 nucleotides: TGTGCCAGCAGTGATTTACGGTTCGGGGGGCGAGATACGCAGTATTTT. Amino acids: CASSDLRFGGRDTQYF.

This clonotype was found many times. The CDR3 here is CASSYPRIESPYEQYF. As DNA, the CDR3 is TGTGCCAGCAGTTACCCGAGGATAGAGAGTCCGTACGAGCAGTACTTC. The chain joins TRBV6-5 to TRBJ2-7; D not resolved. The CDR3 sequence is 16 residues long. The V gene's germline CDR1 is MNHEY and CDR2 SVGAGI. Trimming shortened V by 2 bases and J by 4 bases, and 18 bases separated the two germline ends.

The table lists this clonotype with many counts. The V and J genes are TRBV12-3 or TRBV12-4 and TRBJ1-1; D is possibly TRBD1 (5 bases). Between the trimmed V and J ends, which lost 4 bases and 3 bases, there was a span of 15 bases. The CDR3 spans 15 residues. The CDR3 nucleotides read TGTGCCAGCAGTTCCCCCTTGGGGCAACACACTGAAGCTTTCTTT. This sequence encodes CASSSPLGQHTEAFF.

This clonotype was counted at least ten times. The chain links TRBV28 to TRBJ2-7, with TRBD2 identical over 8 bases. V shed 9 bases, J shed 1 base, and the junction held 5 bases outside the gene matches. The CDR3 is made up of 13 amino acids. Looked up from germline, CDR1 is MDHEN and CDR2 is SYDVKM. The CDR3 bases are TGTGCCAGTGGACTAGCTGAATCCTACGAGCAGTACTTC. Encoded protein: CASGLAESYEQYF.

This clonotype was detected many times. The CDR3 DNA follows: TGTGCCAGCAGTTACACCCGGGACAGCTTGGGTTTCTTT. It specifies CASSYTRDSLGFF. The chain uses TRBV6-2 or TRBV6-3 and TRBJ1-1; 7 nucleotides match TRBD1. CDR1 and CDR2 from the germline V gene are MNHEY and SVGEGT. V lost 2 bases and J lost 13; bases outside the gene matches: 10. CDR3 size: 13 residues.

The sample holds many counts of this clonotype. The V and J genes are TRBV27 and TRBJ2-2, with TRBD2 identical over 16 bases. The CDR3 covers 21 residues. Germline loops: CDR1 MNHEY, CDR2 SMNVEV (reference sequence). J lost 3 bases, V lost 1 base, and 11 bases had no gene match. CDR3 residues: CASSLYISLGLAGGDTGELFF. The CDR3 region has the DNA TGTGCCAGCAGTTTATACATTAGCCTGGGACTAGCGGGAGGGGACACCGGGGAGCTGTTTTTT.

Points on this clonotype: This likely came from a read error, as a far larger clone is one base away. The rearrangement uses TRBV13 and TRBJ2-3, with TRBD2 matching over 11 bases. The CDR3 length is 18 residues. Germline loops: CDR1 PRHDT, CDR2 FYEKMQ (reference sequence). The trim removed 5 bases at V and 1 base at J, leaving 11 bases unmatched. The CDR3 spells CASSATLAGGSGTDTQYF. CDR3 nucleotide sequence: TGTGCCAGCAGCGCAACCCTAGCGGGAGGATCGGGCACAGATACGCAGTATTTT. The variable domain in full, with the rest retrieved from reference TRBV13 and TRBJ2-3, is AAGVIQSPRHLIKEKRETATLKCYPIPRHDTVYWYQQGPGQDPQFLISFYEKMQSDKGSIPDRFSAQQFSDYHSELNMSSLELGDSALYFCASSATLAGGSGTDTQYFGPGTRLTVL.

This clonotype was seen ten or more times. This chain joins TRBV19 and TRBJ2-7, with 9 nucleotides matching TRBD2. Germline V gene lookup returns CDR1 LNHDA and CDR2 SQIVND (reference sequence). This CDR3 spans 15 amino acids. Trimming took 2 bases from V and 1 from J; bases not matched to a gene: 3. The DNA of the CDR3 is TGTGCCAGTAGTATAACTACTAGCGGGTCCTACGAGCAGTACTTC. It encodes CASSITTSGSYEQYF. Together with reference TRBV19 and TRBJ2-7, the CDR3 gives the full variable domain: DGGITQSPKYLFRKEGQNVTLSCEQNLNHDAMYWYRQDPGQGLRLIYYSQIVNDFQKGDIAEGYSVSREKKESFPLTVTSAQKNPTAFYLCASSITTSGSYEQYFGPGTRLTVT.

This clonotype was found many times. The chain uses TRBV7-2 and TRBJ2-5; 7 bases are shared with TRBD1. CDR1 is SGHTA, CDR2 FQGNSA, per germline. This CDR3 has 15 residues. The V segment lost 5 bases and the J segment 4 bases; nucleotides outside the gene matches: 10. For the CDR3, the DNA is TGTGCCAGCAGCCCAAACAGGGGTCTTATAGAGACCCAGTACTTC. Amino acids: CASSPNRGLIETQYF.